The 10 T cell receptor beta chains in this list originate from one sample, sequenced in a study of blood T cell repertoires in COVID-19. Only in-frame clones appear in the TCRdb table, and some are missing; sequencing was by immunoSEQ multiplex PCR. The sample lists approximately 230,000 clones; almost 90% were seen once. Sequenced material: peripheral blood. Receptors were obtained from a man older than 75 with acute or convalescent COVID-19.

V and J are TRBV19 and TRBJ2-1; the match to TRBD2 covers 9 bases. Germline V gene lookup returns CDR1 LNHDA and CDR2 SQIVND (reference sequence). The CDR3 spans 12 residues. Losses at the gene ends were 5 bases for V and 14 bases for J; bases not matched to a gene: 7. CDR3 loop: CASSWAGGPEFF. CDR3 coding DNA: TGTGCCAGTAGTTGGGCGGGAGGGCCTGAGTTCTTC.

This sequence joins TRBV3-1 (or the pseudogene TRBV3-2) and TRBJ1-4; D unresolved. This CDR3 has 15 amino acids. Trimming stripped 3 bases from V and 3 bases from J, with 11 bases between. CDR1 is LGHDT, CDR2 YNNKEL, per germline (reference sequence). In DNA form, the CDR3 reads TGTGCCAGCAGCCAGTTAGTTCGTCCTAATGAAAAACTGTTTTTT. Its translation: CASSQLVRPNEKLFF.

The chain combines TRBV19 with TRBJ1-5; 12 positions agree with TRBD1. CDR3 length: 13 amino acids. The trim removed 10 bases at V and 6 bases at J, leaving 4 bases unmatched. Germline V lookup: CDR1 LNHDA, CDR2 SQIVND (reference sequence). The CDR3 bases are TGTGCCACTGGGACAGGGGGCGGTCAGCCCCAGCATTTT. Its translation is CATGTGGGQPQHF.

The sample holds one count of this clone. J is TRBJ1-4 and V is TRBV7-2, with D possibly being TRBD1 (6 bases). V was shortened by 0 bases and J by 5 bases, with 10 bases between the two germline ends. From germline, CDR1 is SGHTA and CDR2 FQGNSA. The CDR3 contains 15 residues. The DNA for the CDR3 is TGTGCCAGCAGCTTAGCGCGGGGGGCGAATGAAAAACTGTTTTTT. Its protein is CASSLARGANEKLFF.

The rearrangement uses TRBV9 and TRBJ1-1; D remains unclear. CDR3 length: 14 residues. Trimming stripped 0 bases from V and 5 bases from J, with 11 bases between. Germline values: CDR1 SGDLS, CDR2 YYNGEE. The CDR3 nucleotides read TGTGCCAGCAGCGTAGCGGGCGCGGGTACTGAAGCTTTCTTT. This translates into CASSVAGAGTEAFF. The whole variable domain, filled in from reference TRBV9 and TRBJ1-1, reads DSGVTQTPKHLITATGQRVTLRCSPRSGDLSVYWYQQSLDQGLQFLIQYYNGEERAKGNILERFSAQQFPDLHSELNLSSLELGDSALYFCASSVAGAGTEAFFGQGTRLTVV.

In DNA, the CDR3 is TGTGCCACCAGTGCTGGCAGTGCAGTACCCAATCAGCCCCAGCATTTT. Protein: CATSAGSAVPNQPQHF. This chain uses TRBV24-1 with TRBJ1-5; D unresolved. This CDR3 has 16 residues. The germline V and J ends were trimmed by 5 bases and 3 bases, with 16 bases remaining between them. The germline V gene encodes CDR1 KGHDR and CDR2 SFDVKD.

V and J are TRBV11-2 and TRBJ1-6, with no clear D. CDR3 length: 13 residues. Trimming pared 0 bases from V and 9 bases from J, leaving 6 bases between. Germline loops: CDR1 SGHAT, CDR2 FQNNGV. For the CDR3, the DNA is TGTGCCAGCAGCTTAGATCTCGGTTCACCCCTCCACTTT. It encodes CASSLDLGSPLHF.

This clone showed up just once. The chain links TRBV9 to TRBJ1-2; 9 bases are shared with TRBD1. The CDR3 consists of 15 residues. Germline V gene data show CDR1 as SGDLS and CDR2 as YYNGEE. The V gene end was trimmed by 0 bases and the J gene end by 5 bases; junction bases not matched to a gene: 5. The CDR3 loop is CASSVEGQGRYGYTF. The CDR3 DNA sequence: TGTGCCAGCAGCGTAGAAGGACAGGGGAGGTATGGCTACACCTTC.

The chain couples TRBV27 to TRBJ2-5; 8 bases are shared with TRBD2. V trimming: 8 bases; J trimming: 2 bases; junction bases outside the gene matches: 10. Germline V gives CDR1 MNHEY, CDR2 SMNVEV (reference sequence). The CDR3 is made up of 15 amino acids. This chain's CDR3 is CASFGLAGKQETQYF. In DNA, the CDR3 is TGTGCCAGCTTTGGGTTAGCGGGAAAACAAGAGACCCAGTACTTC.

The J gene is TRBJ1-5, the V gene TRBV5-6; the D gene is possibly TRBD1 (5 bases). The CDR3 is 15 residues long. The V end was cut by 3 bases, the J end by 1 base, with 11 bases between. In germline, CDR1 is SGHDT, CDR2 YYEEEE. CDR3 nucleotides: TGTGCCAGCAGCTCGCAGGGTGGGAGCAATCAGCCCCAGCATTTT. Translating it yields CASSSQGGSNQPQHF.